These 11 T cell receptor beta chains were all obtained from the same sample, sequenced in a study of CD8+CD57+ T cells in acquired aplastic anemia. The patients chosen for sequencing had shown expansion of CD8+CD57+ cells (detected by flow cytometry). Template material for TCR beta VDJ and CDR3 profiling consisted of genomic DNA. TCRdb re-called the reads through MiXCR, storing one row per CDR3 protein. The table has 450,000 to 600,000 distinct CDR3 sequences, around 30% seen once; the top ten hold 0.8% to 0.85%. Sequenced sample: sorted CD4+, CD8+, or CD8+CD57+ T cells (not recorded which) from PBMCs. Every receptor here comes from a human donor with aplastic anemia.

The CDR3 sequence: CASAGPTSRQGGSYNSPLHF. CDR3 in DNA: TGTGCCAGCGCCGGACCTACATCTCGACAGGGAGGTTCCTATAATTCACCCCTCCACTTT. The rearrangement uses TRBV25-1 and TRBJ1-6, with 7 bases matching TRBD1. The CDR3 is made up of 20 amino acids. Germline values: CDR1 MGHDK, CDR2 SYGVNS. V lost 8 bases and J lost 1; bases outside the gene matches: 20. Filled out from reference TRBV25-1 and TRBJ1-6, the complete variable domain reads EADIYQTPRYLVIGTGKKITLECSQTMGHDKMYWYQQDPGMELHLIHYSYGVNSTEKGDLSSESTVSRIRTEHFPLTLESARPSHTSQYLCASAGPTSRQGGSYNSPLHFGNGTRLTVT.

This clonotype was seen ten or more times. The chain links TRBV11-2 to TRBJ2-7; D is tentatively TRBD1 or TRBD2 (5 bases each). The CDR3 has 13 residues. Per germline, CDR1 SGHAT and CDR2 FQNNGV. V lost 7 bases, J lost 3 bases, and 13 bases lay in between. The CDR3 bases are TGTGCCAGCAATCTCTGGGACGGCTACGAGCAGTACTTC. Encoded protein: CASNLWDGYEQYF.

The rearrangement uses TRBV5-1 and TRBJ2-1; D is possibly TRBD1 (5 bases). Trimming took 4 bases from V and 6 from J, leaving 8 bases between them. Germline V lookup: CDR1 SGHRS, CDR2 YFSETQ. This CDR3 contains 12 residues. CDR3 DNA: TGCGCCAGCAGCATGGACATCAATGAGCAGTTCTTC. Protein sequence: CASSMDINEQFF.

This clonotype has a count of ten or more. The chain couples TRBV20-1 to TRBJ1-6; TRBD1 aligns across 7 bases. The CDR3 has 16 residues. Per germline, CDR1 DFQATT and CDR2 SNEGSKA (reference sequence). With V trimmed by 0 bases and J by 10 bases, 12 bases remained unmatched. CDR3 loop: CSAREGKGGRGSPLHF. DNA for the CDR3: TGCAGTGCTAGAGAGGGTAAAGGGGGCCGCGGATCACCCCTCCACTTT.

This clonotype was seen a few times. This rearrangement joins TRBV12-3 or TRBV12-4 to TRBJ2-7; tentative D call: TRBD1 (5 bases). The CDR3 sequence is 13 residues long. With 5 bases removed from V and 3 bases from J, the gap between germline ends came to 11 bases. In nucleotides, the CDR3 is TGTGCCAGCAGTATCCGGACACACTACGAGCAGTACTTC. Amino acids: CASSIRTHYEQYF.

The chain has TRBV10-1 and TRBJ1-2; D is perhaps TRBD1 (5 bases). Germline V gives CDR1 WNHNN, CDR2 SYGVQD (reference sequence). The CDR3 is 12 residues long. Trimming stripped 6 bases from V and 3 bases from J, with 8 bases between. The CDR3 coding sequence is TGCGCCAGCAGCGACAGACACTATGGCTACACCTTC. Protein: CASSDRHYGYTF.

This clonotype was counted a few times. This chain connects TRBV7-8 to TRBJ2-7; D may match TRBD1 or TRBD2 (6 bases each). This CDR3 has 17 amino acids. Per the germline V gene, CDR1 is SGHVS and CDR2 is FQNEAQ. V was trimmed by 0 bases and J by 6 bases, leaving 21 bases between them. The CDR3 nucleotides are TGTGCCAGCAGCTTAGCTTCTCTGCGGACAGCGGAGGGCGAGCAGTACTTC. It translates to CASSLASLRTAEGEQYF.

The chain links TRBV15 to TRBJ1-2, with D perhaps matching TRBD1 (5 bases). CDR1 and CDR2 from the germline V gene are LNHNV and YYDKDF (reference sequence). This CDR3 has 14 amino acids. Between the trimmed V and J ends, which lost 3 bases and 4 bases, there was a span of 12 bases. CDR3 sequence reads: CATSSPQGSYGYTF. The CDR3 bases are TGTGCCACCAGCAGTCCTCAGGGAAGCTATGGCTACACCTTC.

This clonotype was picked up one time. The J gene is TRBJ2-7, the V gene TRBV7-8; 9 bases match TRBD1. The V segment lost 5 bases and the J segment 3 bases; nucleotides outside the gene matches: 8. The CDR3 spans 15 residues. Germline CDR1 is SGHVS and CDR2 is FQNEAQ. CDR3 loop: CASSPGTGMYYEQYF. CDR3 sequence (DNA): TGTGCCAGCAGCCCGGGGACAGGGATGTACTACGAGCAGTACTTC. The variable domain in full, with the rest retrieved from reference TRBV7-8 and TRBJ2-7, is GAGVSQSPRYKVAKRGQDVALRCDPISGHVSLFWYQQALGQGPEFLTYFQNEAQLDKSGLPSDRFFAERPEGSVSTLKIQRTQQEDSAVYLCASSPGTGMYYEQYFGPGTRLTVT.

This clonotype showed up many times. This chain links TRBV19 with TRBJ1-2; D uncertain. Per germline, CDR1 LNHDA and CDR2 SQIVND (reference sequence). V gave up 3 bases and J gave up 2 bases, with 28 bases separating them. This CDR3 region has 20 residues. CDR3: CASSIWLGWTRPQRNYGYTF. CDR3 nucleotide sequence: TGTGCCAGTAGTATTTGGCTGGGATGGACCCGACCCCAGAGGAACTATGGCTACACCTTC.

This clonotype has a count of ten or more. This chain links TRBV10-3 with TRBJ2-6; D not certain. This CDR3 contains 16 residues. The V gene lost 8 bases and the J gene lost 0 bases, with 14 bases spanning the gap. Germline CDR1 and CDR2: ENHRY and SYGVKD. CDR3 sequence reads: CAIGSPPNSGANVLTF. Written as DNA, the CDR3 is TGTGCCATCGGATCCCCCCCTAACTCTGGGGCCAACGTCCTGACTTTC.